This TCR beta chain derives from a study of cytomegalovirus exposure and HLA in healthy donors (dated by TCRdb to between 2016 and 2019). The study in broad terms: In an earlier analysis of under 750 of the donors, around 300 Gb of sequence data and 100 million or so unique TCR beta sequences from 180 million or so T cells were reported. Around 320 gigabases of sequencing data and approximately 85 million unique TCR sequences were included in an early release covering several hundred HLA-typed donors. The genetic ancestry cluster associated with self-reported Caucasian donors included around four fifths of the 398 genotyped donors. The study was designed to test whether signatures of past pathogen exposure could be identified by cataloging public T cell receptors. The study profiled the T cell repertoires of about 720 subjects by immunosequencing and related them to cytomegalovirus serostatus. Along with the roughly 670-subject first cohort, a separate validation cohort of over a hundred different subjects was used. To predict cytomegalovirus infection status, the study brought together high-throughput TCR immunosequencing, statistical association of individual TCRs with disease status, and machine learning. To study patterns of TCR occurrence, a later analysis re-analyzed previously published TCR beta repertoires from just over 650 donors and added high-resolution HLA genotyping. Rather than drawing on any new phenotypic data, the later analysis identified candidate immune exposures from TCR beta sequences and the way those sequences occurred across donors. In an earlier analysis of 587 of the donors, high-throughput TCR beta sequencing was used to judge whether each TCR beta V gene segment behaved as functional or pseudogenic. Donor age, sex, ethnicity and CMV serostatus were compiled together with the repertoire data. A later genetic analysis took genome-wide SNP genotypes for about three fifths of the roughly 700 donors and used that subset as a discovery cohort. All discovery cohort repertoires had been generated on a single sequencing platform. Both class I and class II loci were covered by HLA typing, at four-digit resolution. Typing coverage differed by locus: A, B, C, DRB1 and DQB1 were typed in roughly 629-630 donors, DQA1 in around 500, DPA1 in around 600, and DPB1 in about 450. Because of strong linkage in the cohort, four to six DR-DQ haplotypes were treated as single units for association and clustering. Among about 400 genotyped donors of the cohort, an average of roughly 230,000 unique TCR beta nucleotide sequences was sequenced per donor, of which about 18% were non-productive. Points the paper makes about the study in general: A later genetic analysis associated a missense DCLRE1C variant with V-gene and J-gene trimming of TCR beta chains, and an independent cohort replicated the association. In vitro tests confirmed that three of the cytomegalovirus-associated TCR beta chains recognize cytomegalovirus antigens. Most CMV-associated TCR beta chains appeared to be HLA-restricted in a later analysis, and the HLA associations seemed to be driven largely by CMV exposure. Compared with equally common non-associated chains, HLA-associated TCR beta chains in a later analysis were more clonally expanded and had lower generation probabilities. Linkage disequilibrium might explain the correlated functional status among segregating V segments, but an unknown experimental factor could not be excluded. While some public TCRs were present in many individuals, most TCR sequences turned up only very rarely across donors. Because HLA typing was missing for some donors at each locus, association tests included only the typed subset. The authors suggested that the approach could potentially be extended to other disease states and immunological phenotypes. In a later analysis, 16,951 TCR beta sequences were associated with specific HLA alleles at a false discovery rate of 0.05. Some IMGT-functional V segments, including TRBV6-2 and TRBV6-3, could not be told apart with the 87-base-pair reads, so those segments were excluded. The cohort was sequenced for TCR beta chains only, and without alpha or paired-chain data the features that could be detected were limited. Over 15 rarely observed V segments, including chromosome 9 orphons, were excluded from the earlier analysis of several hundred of the donors because counts were too low. A later genetic analysis reported fewer N-insertions in productive TCRs among donors in an Asian-associated ancestry cluster than the roughly 700-donor mean. A further reported finding was that TCR beta sequences accurately predicted the HLA-A and HLA-B alleles for most subjects in the first cohort. The study listed 164 TCR beta chains as associated with cytomegalovirus. In a later analysis, several top co-occurrence clusters were reported to appear linked to parvovirus B19, influenza, CMV and Epstein-Barr virus. In a later analysis, the rate of TCR association differed among HLA loci, with DRB1 alleles having the most associated TCRs and HLA-C alleles having the fewest. Assigning TCR associations to individual alleles was difficult when HLA alleles, especially DR and DQ, strongly co-occurred. A cluster of highly shared sequence variants was judged likely to be a technical artifact of the sequencing pipeline. Presence/absence analyses assumed roughly uniform sequencing depth across donors, an assumption that may not hold. In both the original and validation cohorts, the classifier was reported to diagnose cytomegalovirus status with high specificity and sensitivity. In an earlier analysis of 500 to 650 of the donors, most TCR beta V segments appeared in productive rearrangements about 87% or about 30% of the time, broadly matching IMGT annotations. CMV serostatus was the only immune exposure information available for the cohort.

V is pruned by 8 bases and J by 0 bases, leaving 8 bases of the junction without a gene match. From the cysteine through the phenylalanine, the CDR3 covers 16 amino acids. This entry keeps only the CDR3 DNA: 48 bases, framed from base 1. Taken from the germline V gene, the CDR1 and CDR2 loops are MDHEN and SYDVKM. The cohort comprised 666 healthy bone marrow donors. At the time of sampling, all cohort members were nominally healthy, though unrecorded immune exposures were likely present. The donor was CMV seropositive and was included in the group of 250 to 300 seropositive cohort members. Every donor gave a peripheral blood sample, and the peripheral blood mononuclear cells from that sample were used for TCR beta sequencing. Genomic DNA was extracted from the blood cell samples with the Qiagen DNeasy Blood Extraction Kit. The library was produced with the immunoSEQ multiplex PCR assay. The multiplex PCR relied on a mix of 60 forward primers for TCR Vbeta segments and 13 reverse primers for TCR Jbeta segments. Amplification of the CDR3 region of rearranged TCR beta genes was performed with a multiplex PCR assay on genomic DNA. The amplified TCR beta libraries were sequenced on the Illumina HiSeq System as 87-base-pair reads. Per the source publication's procedure: A later analysis counted tens of millions of unique TCR beta chains across the 666 repertoires, and around 12 million of these chains were shared by at least two donors. To remove PCR and sequencing errors, raw reads were error-corrected and collapsed into unique sequences using a nearest-neighbor algorithm that merged closely related sequences. V, D and J gene segments were assigned by aligning CDR3 sequences to IMGT reference sequences. For a sequence to be retained, a match of at least six nucleotides was required to both a V gene segment and a J gene segment. A rearrangement was called productive if the CDR3 had no stop codons and remained in frame with V and J, and every other rearrangement was called non-productive. Following IMGT convention, CDR3 was defined as the stretch from the second conserved V-encoded cysteine to the conserved J-encoded phenylalanine. The earlier analysis of roughly 590 of the donors excluded any sequence lacking an unambiguous match to a single V gene segment. In an earlier analysis of approximately 590 of the donors, a V segment was called functional when productive rearrangements were above 56.7%, and segregating when the standard deviation between donors exceeded 5%. A statistical classification framework was built for diagnosing cytomegalovirus status from the catalog of TCR beta chain sequences. In a later analysis, V and J genes were assigned by comparing TCR nucleotide sequences against IMGT/GENE-DB human TR gene sequences. Using the TCRdist pipeline, a later analysis assigned CDR3 sequences along with most-parsimonious VDJ recombination scenarios. In a later analysis, each TCR beta chain was defined by its CDR3 amino acid sequence together with its V-gene family, and reads lacking a unique V-gene family were excluded. To address suspected cross-contamination and a sequencing artifact, a later analysis removed approximately 590 highly shared, low-generation-probability nucleotide sequences. In a later analysis, a clonal expansion index for each public chain was calculated from normalized within-repertoire ranks of inferred template counts. In a later analysis, generation probabilities were computed with a VDJ recombination model fitted to out-of-frame rearrangements, and the resulting probabilities were checked against IGoR. A later analysis scored TCR-TCR, TCR-HLA and TCR-CMV co-occurrence with hypergeometric tests, applying a repertoire-size bias correction to TCR pairs. False discovery rates were estimated in a later analysis by permuting HLA or CMV assignments 20 times. In a later analysis, co-occurring TCRs were grouped using DBSCAN, and TCRdist sequence similarity was added for clustering within HLA-allele-positive subsets. For co-occurrence clustering, repertoires with fewer than 30,000 or more than 120,000 public chains were excluded, along with five or six repertoires with anomalous nucleotide sharing. The table comes from immuneACCESS by way of TCRdb, which keeps in-frame sequences with V and J called. Part of the clones is missing from these tables; in studies checked, under half for an unresolved V gene and the rest for unknown reasons. V and J calls and clone size follow that table, whereas D and trimming were derived from the DNA. Here the sample has under 130,000 clones; about three quarters occur a single time. The top ten clonotypes cover around 5.1% of the sample.

With respect to this clone: Its target antigen remains unknown. Per-base qualities were not stored, and no clone one base away is much larger.

Recombination linked TRBV28 to TRBJ1-5; 9 bases in the junction line up with TRBD1. This receptor was identified in a female donor in good health and CMV-seropositive. Sample: PBMCs. The DNA sequence is given as TGTGCCAGCCGCGACAGGACAGGGGATAGCAATCAGCCCCAGCATTTT. The resulting protein is CASRDRTGDSNQPQHF. With the portions outside the CDR3 filled from the reference TRBV28 and TRBJ1-5 genes, the complete variable region becomes DVKVTQSSRYLVKRTGEKVFLECVQDMDHENMFWYRQDPGLGLRLIYFSYDVKMKEKGDIPEGYSVSREKKERFSLILESASTNQTSMYLCASRDRTGDSNQPQHFGDGTRLSIL.